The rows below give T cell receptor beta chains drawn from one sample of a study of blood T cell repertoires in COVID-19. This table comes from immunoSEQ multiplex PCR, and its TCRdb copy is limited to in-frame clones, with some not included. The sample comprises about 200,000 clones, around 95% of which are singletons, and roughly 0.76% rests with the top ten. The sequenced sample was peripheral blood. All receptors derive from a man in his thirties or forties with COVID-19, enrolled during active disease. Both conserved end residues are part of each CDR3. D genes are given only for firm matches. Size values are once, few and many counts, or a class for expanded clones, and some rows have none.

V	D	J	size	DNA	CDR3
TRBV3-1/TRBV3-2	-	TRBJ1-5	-	TGTGCCAGCAGCCACGGGGGGGCGCAGCCCCAGCATTTT	CASSHGGAQPQHF
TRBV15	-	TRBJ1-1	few	TGTGCCACCAGCAGAGATCTCGGGGGTACTGAAGCTTTCTTT	CATSRDLGGTEAFF
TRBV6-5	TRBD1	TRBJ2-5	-	TGTGCCAGCAGTTACTACAGGGGAACTGGGGAGACCCAGTACTTC	CASSYYRGTGETQYF
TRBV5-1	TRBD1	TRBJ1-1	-	TGCGCCAGCAGCTTTGGGACAGGGAGGAAGACTGAAGCTTTCTTT	CASSFGTGRKTEAFF
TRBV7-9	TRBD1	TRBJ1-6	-	TGTGCCAGCAGCTCTTACCGGGACAGGGGATCACCCCTCCACTTT	CASSSYRDRGSPLHF
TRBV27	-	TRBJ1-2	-	TGTGCCAGCAGTTTATCGGGTGGCGGAAACTATGGCTACACCTTC	CASSLSGGGNYGYTF
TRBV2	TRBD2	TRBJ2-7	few	TGTGCCAGCAGTGGACAAGAGACTAGCGGGCCTAACGACTACGAGCAGTACTTC	CASSGQETSGPNDYEQYF
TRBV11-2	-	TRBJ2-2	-	TGTGCCAGCAGCTTATCGCGAGAGGTATCGACCGGGGAGCTGTTTTTT	CASSLSREVSTGELFF
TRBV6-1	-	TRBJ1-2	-	TGTGCCAGCAGTGAGGGGGCGCAGGGCTACACCTTC	CASSEGAQGYTF
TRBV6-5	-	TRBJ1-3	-	TGTGCCAGCACCGAGGTTGGCAGGGCTGGAAACACCATATATTTT	CASTEVGRAGNTIYF
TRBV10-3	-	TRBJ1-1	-	TGTGCCATCAGTGATTTTGCGACTGAAGCTTTCTTT	CAISDFATEAFF
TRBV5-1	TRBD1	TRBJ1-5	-	TGCGCCAGCAGCTCAGGACAGGGTCAGCCCCAGCATTTT	CASSSGQGQPQHF
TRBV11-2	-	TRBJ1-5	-	TGTGCCAGCAGCTTAAGAGGGGGTGGCAATCAGCCCCAGCATTTT	CASSLRGGGNQPQHF
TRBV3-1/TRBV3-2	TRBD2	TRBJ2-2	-	TGTGCCAGCAGCCCTTCAGCGGGGGGATACGCCGGGGAGCTGTTTTTT	CASSPSAGGYAGELFF
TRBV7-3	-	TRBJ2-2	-	TGTGCCAGCAGCCCAAGCGTGAACACCGGGGAGCTGTTTTTT	CASSPSVNTGELFF
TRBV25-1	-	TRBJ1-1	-	TGTGCCAGCAGTGAATCAGGGGTCTACACTGAAGCTTTCTTT	CASSESGVYTEAFF
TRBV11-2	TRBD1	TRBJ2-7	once	TGTGCCAGCAGCTTACAGGAGGACAGGGCCTACGAGCAGTACTTC	CASSLQEDRAYEQYF
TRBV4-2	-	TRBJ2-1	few	TGTGCCAGCAGCCCAGGGAGGAATGAGCAGTTCTTC	CASSPGRNEQFF